This TCR beta chain was sequenced in a study of cytomegalovirus exposure and HLA in healthy donors. About the research overall: The approximately 100 million unique TCR beta sequences, from roughly 170 million T cells, were found by an earlier analysis.

Regarding the study as a whole: Data from an earlier analysis indicated that most TCR beta V segments were productive either about 87% or about 30% of the time. Apart from CMV serostatus, no immune exposure information was available. Listed as cytomegalovirus-associated were 150 to 200 TCR beta chains.

In regard to this clone: Its antigen is still unknown.

PCR primers comprised 60 Vbeta and 13 Jbeta primers. Sequencing was performed with immunoSEQ multiplex PCR; in TCRdb, only in-frame clones are kept and a portion is missing. This sample has about 150,000 clones; roughly 81% occur once, and the top ten carry 2% to 2.5%. Germline values: CDR1 LGHNA, CDR2 YNFKEQ. This CDR3 is 16 amino acids long. The trim removed 3 bases at V and 3 bases at J, leaving 7 bases unmatched. The source is a woman between 18 and 30 years old in good health and CMV-seronegative. The sequenced material came from PBMCs. The chain combines TRBV4-2 with TRBJ2-1, with 8 bases that match TRBD2. CDR3 in amino acids: CASSQDGRGGYNEQFF. Written as DNA, the CDR3 is TGTGCCAGCAGCCAGGACGGGAGGGGGGGCTACAATGAGCAGTTCTTC.